The entry that follows covers one T cell receptor (beta chain) sequence. Antigen specificity is unknown. This record comes from a study of CD8 T cells in ankylosing spondylitis. As the method for making TCR beta libraries, quantitative 5'-RACE with molecular barcodes was used. A single record per CDR3 protein comes from TCRdb applying MiXCR to the 5' RACE reads. In the table there are approximately 300,000 distinct CDR3 sequences, less than 25% of which are singletons. Study-level findings and limits: Blood from ankylosing spondylitis patients appeared to carry a characteristic roughly 8-variant TCR beta motif. Reportedly, disease-linked clones are significantly enriched in ankylosing spondylitis patients' matched synovial fluid. Those disease-linked clones were CD8+; they were also relatively rare in peripheral blood.

Germline-derived CDR1 and CDR2 are MGHDK and SYGVNS. V trimming: 1 base; J trimming: 5 bases; junction bases outside the gene matches: 11. This CDR3 contains 18 residues. The sample taken for sequencing was blood, either unsorted or a sorted T cell fraction (not recorded which). The receptor comes from a female donor with ankylosing spondylitis or in good health (not recorded which). The chain links TRBV25-1 to TRBJ2-5; 12 positions agree with TRBD2. CDR3 amino acids: CASSELGMTSGRRETQYF. CDR3 DNA: TGTGCCAGCAGTGAATTAGGAATGACTAGCGGGAGAAGGGAGACCCAGTACTTC.